Listed below are T cell receptor beta chains from one sample, sequenced in a study of blood T cell repertoires in COVID-19. TCRdb keeps only in-frame clones here, not all; method: immunoSEQ multiplex PCR. The repertoire holds about 200,000 clones, more than 65% seen once, with 6.5% to 9.5% in the top ten. The sequenced material came from PBMCs or T cells enriched from blood (not recorded which). All receptors derive from a man aged 35 to 55 who had recovered from COVID-19. CDR3s include the opening cysteine and the closing phenylalanine or tryptophan. D genes are given only for firm matches. The size field is filled for only some rows; it gives once, few, many or a size class.

CDR3nt	CDR3aa	v_gene	j_gene	abundance	d_gene
TGTGCCAGCAGTTACCCGAGGGGAGGGAACACTGAAGCTTTCTTT	CASSYPRGGNTEAFF	TRBV6-6	TRBJ1-1	.	.
TGTGCCAGCAGCCTTACTAGCGTAGGCACAGATACGCAGTATTTT	CASSLTSVGTDTQYF	TRBV9	TRBJ2-3	.	TRBD2
TGTGCCAGCAGCTTTGTCCACGGTAGTGGGCCCCAGCATTTT	CASSFVHGSGPQHF	TRBV5-5	TRBJ1-5	once	.
TGTGCCAGCAAGACAGAGCTGAACACTGAAGCTTTCTTT	CASKTELNTEAFF	TRBV28	TRBJ1-1	.	.
TGTGCCAGCAGCTCTAGCGGGGCCACCCAAGAGACCCAGTACTTC	CASSSSGATQETQYF	TRBV11-2	TRBJ2-5	few	TRBD2
TGTGCCAGCAGTACGGACAGGGTACCATACGGTGAAGCTTTCTTT	CASSTDRVPYGEAFF	TRBV5-8	TRBJ1-1	.	TRBD1
TGTGCCAGCAGCTATCAGAGGACAGGAAATCAAATTTCACCCCTCCACTTT	CASSYQRTGNQISPLHF	TRBV5-8	TRBJ1-6	.	TRBD1
TGTGCCAGCAGGCCGGGGACAGTTCGTAATCAGCCCCAGCATTTT	CASRPGTVRNQPQHF	TRBV6-5	TRBJ1-5	.	TRBD1
TGTGCCATCAGTGAACGGGGGGGCTCTTCCTACAATGAGCAGTTCTTC	CAISERGGSSYNEQFF	TRBV10-3	TRBJ2-1	.	TRBD2
TGTGCCAGCAGCCAAGATGGGACTAGCGGGGCCTTAATCTTC	CASSQDGTSGALIF	TRBV3-1/TRBV3-2	TRBJ2-1	.	TRBD2
TGTGCCAGCAGTTCCTACCTCCGGGACAGGGATTCGGGTGGCTACACCTTC	CASSSYLRDRDSGGYTF	TRBV27	TRBJ1-2	.	TRBD1
TGCGCCAGCAGCCAAGAAGGTTCAGGACAGCACAATCAGCCCCAGCATTTT	CASSQEGSGQHNQPQHF	TRBV4-1	TRBJ1-5	once	.
TGTGCCAGCAGCTCATTCCGACTCAGGGGTCCGCCCAATGAAAAACTGTTTTTT	CASSSFRLRGPPNEKLFF	TRBV5-8	TRBJ1-4	once	.
TGTGCCAGCGGGCGCCTGGCTTTAGAAGACTATGGCTACACCTTC	CASGRLALEDYGYTF	TRBV28	TRBJ1-2	few	.
TGTGCCAGCAGCCTTACGGGACAGGGTGAGGATACGCAGTATTTT	CASSLTGQGEDTQYF	TRBV7-9	TRBJ2-3	once	TRBD1
TGCGCCAGCAGCCAAGTAGTGGCAGGCTATGGCTACACCTTC	CASSQVVAGYGYTF	TRBV4-1	TRBJ1-2	.	.
TGCGCCAGCAGTGATCGAGGCCCGGGAAGCTACTATGGCTACACCTTC	CASSDRGPGSYYGYTF	TRBV10-2	TRBJ1-2	once	.
TGTGCCAGCAGCTTGCGAAGCGGGGGCAGCACAGATACGCAGTATTTT	CASSLRSGGSTDTQYF	TRBV11-3	TRBJ2-3	many	TRBD2
TGTGCCAGCTCACCACGGCCCGGGGGAGAGAACTATGGCTACACCTTC	CASSPRPGGENYGYTF	TRBV18	TRBJ1-2	few	.
TGTGCCAGCAGCCAAGAGGGACAAATGCTGGGGGGCTACACCTTC	CASSQEGQMLGGYTF	TRBV3-1/TRBV3-2	TRBJ1-2	.	.
TGTGCCAGCAGTTTCCCGGACAGGGCAGAGACCCAGTACTTC	CASSFPDRAETQYF	TRBV28	TRBJ2-5	.	TRBD1
TGTGCCAGCAGCCAAGAAGGTCTGGCAGGCAGCTCCTATAATTCACCCCTCCACTTT	CASSQEGLAGSSYNSPLHF	TRBV4-2	TRBJ1-6	.	.
TGTGCCAGCAGTAAAAAGGACAGGAATGAGCAGTTCTTC	CASSKKDRNEQFF	TRBV6-5	TRBJ2-1	.	TRBD1
TGTGCCAGCACTACCCTTGGACAGAGTCAGTACTTC	CASTTLGQSQYF	TRBV19	TRBJ2-4	.	.
TGTGCCAGCATGGGACAGGGGGGTCAGCCCCAGCATTTT	CASMGQGGQPQHF	TRBV6-5	TRBJ1-5	.	TRBD1
TGTGCCAGCAGACGGGGACACATAAGCAATCAGCCCCAGCATTTT	CASRRGHISNQPQHF	TRBV27	TRBJ1-5	.	.
TGTGCCTGGAGTGTACTGTACGGCACTGAAGCTTTCTTT	CAWSVLYGTEAFF	TRBV30	TRBJ1-1	.	.
TGTGCCAGCAGTTTTCAGGGGTCTGGCGAGACCCAGTACTTC	CASSFQGSGETQYF	TRBV27	TRBJ2-5	once	.
TGCGCCAGCAGCCGGCTAGCTAGCACAGATACGCAGTATTTT	CASSRLASTDTQYF	TRBV5-1	TRBJ2-3	.	.
TGTGCCAGTAGTATAGGACGGGACAGAAGTTACAATGAGCAGTTCTTC	CASSIGRDRSYNEQFF	TRBV19	TRBJ2-1	.	TRBD1
TGTGCCAGCAGGGGCTGGACAGAGAAGAACACTGAAGCTTTCTTT	CASRGWTEKNTEAFF	TRBV2	TRBJ1-1	.	.
TGTGCCAGTAGCACCTACCGACAGGGGGCTGACACTGAAGCTTTCTTT	CASSTYRQGADTEAFF	TRBV19	TRBJ1-1	.	TRBD1
TGTGCCATCAGTGCGACAGGGGAGGGGCAGTACTTC	CAISATGEGQYF	TRBV10-3	TRBJ2-7	.	.
TGTGCCAGCAGCCCGCAGTCCAGTACGCAGTATTTT	CASSPQSSTQYF	TRBV7-2	TRBJ2-3	.	.
TGTGCCAGCAGTTCCTTAATAGCGGGGGGCTATCATACGCAGTATTTT	CASSSLIAGGYHTQYF	TRBV6-5	TRBJ2-3	.	TRBD2
TGTGCCAGCAGCTTAGAGCGTAGGGGGACGAATTCACCCCTCCACTTT	CASSLERRGTNSPLHF	TRBV7-2	TRBJ1-6	.	.
TGTGCCAGCAGCTTAGATTTCAGGGGGCCCATCTATGGCTACACCTTC	CASSLDFRGPIYGYTF	TRBV7-8	TRBJ1-2	.	TRBD1
TGCGCCAGCAGCCAAGAACGGCGGGCAGGCGGGGAAAAACTGTTTTTT	CASSQERRAGGEKLFF	TRBV4-3	TRBJ1-4	.	.
TGTGCCAGCAGACTAAACTATGGCTACACCTTC	CASRLNYGYTF	TRBV28	TRBJ1-2	.	.
TGTGCCAGTAATGGACGGCGGGACACTGAAGCTTTCTTT	CASNGRRDTEAFF	TRBV6-5	TRBJ1-1	.	.
TGTGCCATCGGCTCGGACACACTGGGAAACACCATATATTTT	CAIGSDTLGNTIYF	TRBV10-3	TRBJ1-3	.	.
TGTGCCAGCAGCGTGTGGGGGGAAAATTCACCCCTCCACTTT	CASSVWGENSPLHF	TRBV9	TRBJ1-6	.	.
TGTGCCAGCAGCTGGACAGGGAACACTGAAGCTTTCTTT	CASSWTGNTEAFF	TRBV11-3	TRBJ1-1	.	TRBD1
TGTGCCAGCAGTCCAGGACAGAGCTCCTACAATGAGCAGTTCTTC	CASSPGQSSYNEQFF	TRBV27	TRBJ2-1	.	.
TGTGCCAGCAGCCCGAGAGACAGGGATAATTCACCCCTCCACTTT	CASSPRDRDNSPLHF	TRBV11-2	TRBJ1-6	.	TRBD1
TGTGCCAGCAGTCCCGGGACAGGGGGCCCCGGGGAGCTGTTTTTT	CASSPGTGGPGELFF	TRBV3-1/TRBV3-2	TRBJ2-2	few	TRBD1
TGTGCCAGCAGCCAAGATGGCAGGAACTATGGCTACACCTTC	CASSQDGRNYGYTF	TRBV3-1/TRBV3-2	TRBJ1-2	.	.
TGTGCCAGCAGGCCACAGGGGAACACTGAAGCTTTCTTT	CASRPQGNTEAFF	TRBV7-9	TRBJ1-1	.	.
TGTGCCAGCAGTTACCAGGGCTCCTACGAGCAGTACTTC	CASSYQGSYEQYF	TRBV6-5	TRBJ2-7	.	.
TGTGCCAGCAGCTTAGGACAGGGCACATACGAGCAGTACTTC	CASSLGQGTYEQYF	TRBV7-2	TRBJ2-7	few	TRBD1
TGTGCCACCAGTGATGGTGACATTTCATGGAAGTCTCCCCTCCACTTT	CATSDGDISWKSPLHF	TRBV24-1	TRBJ1-6	.	.
TGTGCCATATCGGACAGGGGGTTGGCAGATACGCAGTATTTT	CAISDRGLADTQYF	TRBV19	TRBJ2-3	once	TRBD1
TGTGCCATCAGTGAGTCTCCGGGGAATCAGCCCCAGCATTTT	CAISESPGNQPQHF	TRBV10-3	TRBJ1-5	few	.
TGTGCCAGCAGCCTCGGGACTAGCGATTTCTACGAGCAGTACTTC	CASSLGTSDFYEQYF	TRBV7-3	TRBJ2-7	.	TRBD2
TGCGCCAGCAGCTCCAGACAGGTGTCAACTAATGAAAAACTGTTTTTT	CASSSRQVSTNEKLFF	TRBV5-1	TRBJ1-4	.	.